This TCR beta chain was observed in a study of tissue T cells after allogeneic stem cell transplantation (dated by TCRdb to the early 2020s). A note on the overall study: The study profiled TCR beta repertoires in many tissues obtained from research autopsies of patients with and without GVHD, and also in mouse models of GVHD. The human part of the study was a prospective observational study with no blinding and no randomization.

Overall study results and their limits: Few T cell clones were found to be shared across patients, but shared repertoire signatures across patients were revealed in a tissue-specific fashion by motif-based clustering. In both patients and mice, only a limited portion of the TCR repertoire detected in tissues was captured by blood and spleen T cells. The patient cohort was small and clinically heterogeneous, and sampling depth was acknowledged as a limitation. The study did not establish which tissue TCRs were alloreactive or antigen-specific, and some clones may have been host cells that persisted. Within patients, how anatomically similar the tissues were was a key factor in shaping TCR repertoire composition, regardless of disease or transplant status.

The library was prepared using the immunoSEQ multiplex PCR assay. TCRbeta CDR3 sequencing was done by Adaptive Biotechnologies at survey depth, reporting CDR3 sequences, V/J genes, productive frequency and template counts. TCR beta CDR3 regions were amplified from genomic DNA rather than RNA. The study's own analysis went as follows. Jensen-Shannon divergence served to quantify pairwise repertoire overlap between tissues, with 0 meaning identical and 1 meaning complete divergence. Tissues were grouped by single-linkage agglomerative hierarchical clustering of pairwise JSD values, and the clustering results were shown as dendrograms. GLIPH2 was run on all patient samples with simulation_depth 1000, kmer_min_depth 3, cdr3_length_cutoff 8, keeping groups with more than two unique CDR3s. A standardized tissue-overlap score was generated by extrapolating Jaccard GLIPH-group overlap across patients to a standard repertoire size of 1000 clones. Linear mixed-effect models, with tissue included as a fixed effect and individual included as a random effect, were used to assess associations of diversity with clinical or experimental variables. TCRdb carries this immuneACCESS record with in-frame sequences only. Its versions omit some clonotypes, under half of them owing to an unresolved V gene in the studies checked, with the rest unexplained. V, J and clone size are those of that table, while D and trimming were read from the DNA. Here the sample has 2,900 or so clones; more than 40% occur a single time. The leading ten clones occupy 30% to 40% of the sample.

From a lookup of the germline V gene (reference sequence), CDR1 and CDR2 are SNHLY and FYNGKV. Inclusive of the bounding cysteine and phenylalanine, the CDR3 is 15 residues long. Of the CDR3's DNA, 42 bases were read; they are in frame from base 1. V ends up 1 base short and J 6 bases short, with an unmatched junction base count of 3. The time point tag for this specimen amounts to: mouse harvest day 14 after allogeneic transplant. Mouse grafts consisting of 10^7 T-cell-depleted bone marrow cells combined with 10^6 splenic CD5+ T cells were administered by tail vein injection. To model GVHD in mice, a major MHC-mismatch B6 (H2b) into BALB/c (H2d) model was used, and tissues were profiled at day 7 or 14. Mouse tissues and retro-orbital blood were harvested on day 7 or 14 post-transplant using separate sterile tools per animal; livers were flushed beforehand. Before genomic DNA isolation with the DNeasy Blood & Tissue Kit, mouse tissues were minced with razor blades in buffered saline.

About this clone itself: Its antigen remains unidentified. Because the receptor is murine, the gene names and germline sequences shown are mouse ones. Read sequence stops 1 residue before the CDR3 end, and the germline J gene provides the missing end.

The sequence was obtained from a female BALB/c mouse given C57BL/6 T cells with graft-versus-host disease after an allogeneic hematopoietic cell transplant. The sequencing input was gut tissue. Recombination linked TRBV3 to TRBJ2-2; 9 of the junction bases match TRBD2. The CDR3 loop reads CASSLGWGGAGQLYF. The part of the CDR3 DNA that was read is TGTGCCAGCAGCTTAGGCTGGGGGGGTGCCGGGCAGCTCTAC.